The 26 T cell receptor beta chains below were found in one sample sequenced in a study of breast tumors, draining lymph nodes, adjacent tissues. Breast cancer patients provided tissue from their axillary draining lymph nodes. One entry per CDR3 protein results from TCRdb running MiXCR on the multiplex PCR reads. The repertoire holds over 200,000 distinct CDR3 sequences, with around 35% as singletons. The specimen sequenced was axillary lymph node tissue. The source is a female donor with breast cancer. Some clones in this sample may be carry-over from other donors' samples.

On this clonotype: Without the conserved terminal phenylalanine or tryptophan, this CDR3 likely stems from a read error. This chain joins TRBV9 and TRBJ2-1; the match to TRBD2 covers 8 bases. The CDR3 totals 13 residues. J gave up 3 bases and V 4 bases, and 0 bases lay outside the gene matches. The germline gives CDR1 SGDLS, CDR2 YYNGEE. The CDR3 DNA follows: TGTGCCAGCAGCAGCGGGAGCTACAATGAGCAGTTCTCC. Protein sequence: CASSSGSYNEQFS.

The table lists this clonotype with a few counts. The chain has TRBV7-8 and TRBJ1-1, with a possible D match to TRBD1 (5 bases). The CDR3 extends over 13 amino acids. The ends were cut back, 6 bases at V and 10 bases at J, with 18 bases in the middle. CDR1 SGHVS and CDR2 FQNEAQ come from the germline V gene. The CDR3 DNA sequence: TGTGCCAGCAGTCAAACAGGTACTAGTGGAGCTTTCTTT. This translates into CASSQTGTSGAFF.

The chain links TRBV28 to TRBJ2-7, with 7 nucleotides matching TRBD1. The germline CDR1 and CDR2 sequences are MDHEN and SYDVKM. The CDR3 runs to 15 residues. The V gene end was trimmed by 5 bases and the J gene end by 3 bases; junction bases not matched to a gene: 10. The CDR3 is CASSQLQGINYEQYF. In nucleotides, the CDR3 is TGTGCCAGCAGTCAATTACAGGGGATAAACTACGAGCAGTACTTC.

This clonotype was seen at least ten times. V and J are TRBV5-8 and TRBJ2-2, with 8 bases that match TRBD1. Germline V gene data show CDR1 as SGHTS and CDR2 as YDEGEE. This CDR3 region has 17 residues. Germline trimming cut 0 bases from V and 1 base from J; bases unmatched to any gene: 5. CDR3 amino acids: CASSLGQGARNTGELFF. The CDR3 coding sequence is TGTGCCAGCAGCTTGGGTCAGGGGGCAAGGAACACCGGGGAGCTGTTTTTT.

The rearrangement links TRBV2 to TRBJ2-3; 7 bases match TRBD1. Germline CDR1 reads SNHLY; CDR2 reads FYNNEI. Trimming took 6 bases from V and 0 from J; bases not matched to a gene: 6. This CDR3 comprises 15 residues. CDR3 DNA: TGTGCCAGCAGACTCCCGGGACAGAGCACAGATACGCAGTATTTT. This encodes CASRLPGQSTDTQYF.

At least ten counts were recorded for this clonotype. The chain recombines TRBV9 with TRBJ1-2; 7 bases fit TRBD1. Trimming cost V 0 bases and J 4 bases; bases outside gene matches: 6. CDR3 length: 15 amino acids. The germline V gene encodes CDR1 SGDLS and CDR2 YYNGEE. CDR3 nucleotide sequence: TGTGCCAGCAGCGTAGGGTTAGGGGACAGCTATGGCTACACCTTC. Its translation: CASSVGLGDSYGYTF.

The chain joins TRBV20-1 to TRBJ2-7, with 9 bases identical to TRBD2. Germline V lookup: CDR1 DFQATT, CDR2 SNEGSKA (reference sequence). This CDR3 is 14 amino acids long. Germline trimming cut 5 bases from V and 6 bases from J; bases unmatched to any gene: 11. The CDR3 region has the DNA TGCAGTGCTCCCCCCACTAGCGGGTACACCGAGCAGTACTTC. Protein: CSAPPTSGYTEQYF.

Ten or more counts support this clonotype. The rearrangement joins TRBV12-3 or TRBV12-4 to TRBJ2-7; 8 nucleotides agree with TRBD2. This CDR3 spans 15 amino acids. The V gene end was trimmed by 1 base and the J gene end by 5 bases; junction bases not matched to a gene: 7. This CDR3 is CASSLVGAGAHEQYF. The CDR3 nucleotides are TGTGCCAGCAGTTTAGTAGGAGCGGGAGCTCACGAGCAGTACTTC.

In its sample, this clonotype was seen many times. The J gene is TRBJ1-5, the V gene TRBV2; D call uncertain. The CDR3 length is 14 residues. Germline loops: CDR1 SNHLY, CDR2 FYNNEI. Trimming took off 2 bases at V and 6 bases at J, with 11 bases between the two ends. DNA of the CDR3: TGTGCCAGCAGTGAAAGGGCAGGACCTCAGCCCCAGCATTTT. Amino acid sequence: CASSERAGPQPQHF.

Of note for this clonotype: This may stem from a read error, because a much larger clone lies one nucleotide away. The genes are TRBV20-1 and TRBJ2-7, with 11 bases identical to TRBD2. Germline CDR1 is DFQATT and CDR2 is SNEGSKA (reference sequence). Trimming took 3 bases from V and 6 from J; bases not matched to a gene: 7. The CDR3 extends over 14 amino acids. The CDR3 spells CSASLLAGASEQYF. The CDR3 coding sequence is TGCAGTGCTAGTTTACTAGCGGGGGCCTCCGAGCAGTACTTC.

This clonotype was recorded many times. For the CDR3, the DNA is TGTGCCAGCAGCTTAGTAGCGGGGAACCTCGAGCAGTACTTC. Translated, it gives CASSLVAGNLEQYF. The chain is built from TRBV7-8 and TRBJ2-7, with 8 bases fitting TRBD2. The J segment lost 6 bases and the V segment lost 1 base, leaving 5 bases of the junction unmatched. CDR3 length equals 14 residues. CDR1 and CDR2 from the germline V gene are SGHVS and FQNEAQ.

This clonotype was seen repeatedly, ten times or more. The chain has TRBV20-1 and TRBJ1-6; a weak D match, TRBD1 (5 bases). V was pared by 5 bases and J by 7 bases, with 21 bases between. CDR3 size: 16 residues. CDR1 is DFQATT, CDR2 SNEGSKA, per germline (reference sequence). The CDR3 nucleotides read TGCAGTGCTCAACCTCTCCGGGGGAGGAGGAATTCACCCCTCCACTTT. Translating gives CSAQPLRGRRNSPLHF.

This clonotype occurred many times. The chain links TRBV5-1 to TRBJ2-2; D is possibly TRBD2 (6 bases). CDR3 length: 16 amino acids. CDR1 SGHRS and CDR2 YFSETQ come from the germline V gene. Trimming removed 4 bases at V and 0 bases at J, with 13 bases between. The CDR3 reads CASSPSRRANTGELFF. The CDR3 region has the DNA TGCGCCAGCAGCCCCTCGCGGAGGGCGAACACCGGGGAGCTGTTTTTT. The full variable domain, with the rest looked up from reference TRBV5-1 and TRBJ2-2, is KAGVTQTPRYLIKTRGQQVTLSCSPISGHRSVSWYQQTPGQGLQFLFEYFSETQRNKGNFPGRFSGRQFSNSRSEMNVSTLELGDSALYLCASSPSRRANTGELFFGEGSRLTVL.

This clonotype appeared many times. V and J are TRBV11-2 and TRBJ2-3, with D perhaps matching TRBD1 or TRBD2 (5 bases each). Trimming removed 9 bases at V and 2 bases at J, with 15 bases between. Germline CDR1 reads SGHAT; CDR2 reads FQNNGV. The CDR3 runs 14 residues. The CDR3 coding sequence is TGTGCCAGTGCGTGGGGGACCTACACAGATACGCAGTATTTT. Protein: CASAWGTYTDTQYF.

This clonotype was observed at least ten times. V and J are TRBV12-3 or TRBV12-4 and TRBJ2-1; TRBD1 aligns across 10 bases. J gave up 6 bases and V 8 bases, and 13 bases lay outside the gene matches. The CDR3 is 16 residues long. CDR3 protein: CASLGNPGTGANEQFF. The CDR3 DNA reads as TGTGCCAGCTTAGGAAATCCCGGGACAGGGGCCAATGAGCAGTTCTTC.

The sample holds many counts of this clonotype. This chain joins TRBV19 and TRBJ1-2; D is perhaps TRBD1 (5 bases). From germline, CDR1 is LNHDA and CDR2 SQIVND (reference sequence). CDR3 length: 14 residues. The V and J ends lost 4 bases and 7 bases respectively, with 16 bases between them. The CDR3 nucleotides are TGTGCCAGTAGTAACCAGGCGGGGGTGAGTGGCTACACCTTC. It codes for CASSNQAGVSGYTF.

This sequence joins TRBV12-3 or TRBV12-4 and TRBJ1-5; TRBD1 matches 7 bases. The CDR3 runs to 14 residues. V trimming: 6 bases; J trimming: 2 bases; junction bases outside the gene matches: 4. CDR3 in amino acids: CASRSGTGNQPQHF. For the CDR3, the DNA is TGTGCCAGCAGGTCCGGGACAGGCAATCAGCCCCAGCATTTT.

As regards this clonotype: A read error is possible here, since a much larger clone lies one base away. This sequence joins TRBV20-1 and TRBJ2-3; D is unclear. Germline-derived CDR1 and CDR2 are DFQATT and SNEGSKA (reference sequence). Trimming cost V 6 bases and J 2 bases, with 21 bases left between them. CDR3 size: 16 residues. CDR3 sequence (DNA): TGCAGTGCCCCGCCCTTGGAACTCGAATTCACAGATACGCAGTATTTT. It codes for CSAPPLELEFTDTQYF.

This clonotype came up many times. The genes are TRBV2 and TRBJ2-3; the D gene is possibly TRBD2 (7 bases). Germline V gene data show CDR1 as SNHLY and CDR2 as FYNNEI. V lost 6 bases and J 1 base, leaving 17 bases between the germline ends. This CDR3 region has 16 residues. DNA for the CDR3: TGTGCCAGCAGGGGAAGGGGGGGACGTGGCACAGATACGCAGTATTTT. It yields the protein CASRGRGGRGTDTQYF.

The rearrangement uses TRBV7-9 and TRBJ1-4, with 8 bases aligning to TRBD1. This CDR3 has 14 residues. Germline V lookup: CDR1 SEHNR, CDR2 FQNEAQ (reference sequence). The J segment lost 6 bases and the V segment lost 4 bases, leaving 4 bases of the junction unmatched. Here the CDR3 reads CASSSGQGDEKLFF. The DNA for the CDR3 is TGTGCCAGCAGCTCCGGACAGGGAGATGAAAAACTGTTTTTT.

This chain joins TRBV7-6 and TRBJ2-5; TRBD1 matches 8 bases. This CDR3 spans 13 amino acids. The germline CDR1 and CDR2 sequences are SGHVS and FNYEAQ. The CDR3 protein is CARDRTGLETQYF. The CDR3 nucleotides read TGTGCTAGAGACCGGACAGGGTTGGAGACCCAGTACTTC.

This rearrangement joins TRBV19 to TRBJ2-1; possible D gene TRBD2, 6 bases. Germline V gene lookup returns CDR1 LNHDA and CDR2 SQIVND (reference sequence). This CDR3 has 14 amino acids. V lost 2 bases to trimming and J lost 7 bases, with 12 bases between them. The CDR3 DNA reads TGTGCCAGTAGTATAAGGGTTAGCGGTAATGAGCAGTTCTTC. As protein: CASSIRVSGNEQFF.

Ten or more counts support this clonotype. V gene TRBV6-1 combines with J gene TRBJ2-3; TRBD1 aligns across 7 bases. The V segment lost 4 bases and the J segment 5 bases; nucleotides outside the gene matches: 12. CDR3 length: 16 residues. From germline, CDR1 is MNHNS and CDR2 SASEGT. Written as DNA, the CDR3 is TGTGCCAGCAGTGTATCGCGCCAAGGGGGCAAAGATACGCAGTATTTT. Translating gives CASSVSRQGGKDTQYF.

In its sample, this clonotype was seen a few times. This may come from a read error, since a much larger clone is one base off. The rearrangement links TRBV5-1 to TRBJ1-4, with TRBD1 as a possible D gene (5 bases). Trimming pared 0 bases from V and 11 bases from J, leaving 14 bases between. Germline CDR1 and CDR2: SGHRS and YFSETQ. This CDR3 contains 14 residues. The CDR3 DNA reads TGCGCCAGCAGCTTGGCAGGGTTGGGTGACAAACTGTTTTTT. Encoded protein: CASSLAGLGDKLFF.

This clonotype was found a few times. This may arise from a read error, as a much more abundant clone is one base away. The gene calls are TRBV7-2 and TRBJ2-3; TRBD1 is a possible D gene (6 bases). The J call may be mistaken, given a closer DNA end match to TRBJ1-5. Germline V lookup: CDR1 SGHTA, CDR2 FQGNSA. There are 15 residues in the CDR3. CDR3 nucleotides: TGTGCCAGCAGCTTGGGGGGGCGGGGCACAGATACGCAGCATTTT. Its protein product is CASSLGGRGTDTQHF.

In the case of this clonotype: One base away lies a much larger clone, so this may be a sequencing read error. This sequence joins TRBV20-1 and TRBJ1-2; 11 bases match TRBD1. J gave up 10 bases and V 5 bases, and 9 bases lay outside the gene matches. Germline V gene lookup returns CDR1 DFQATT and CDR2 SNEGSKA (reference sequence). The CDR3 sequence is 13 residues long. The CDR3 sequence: CSAPGQGESAYTF. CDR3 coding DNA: TGCAGTGCTCCGGGACAGGGGGAATCTGCCTACACCTTC.